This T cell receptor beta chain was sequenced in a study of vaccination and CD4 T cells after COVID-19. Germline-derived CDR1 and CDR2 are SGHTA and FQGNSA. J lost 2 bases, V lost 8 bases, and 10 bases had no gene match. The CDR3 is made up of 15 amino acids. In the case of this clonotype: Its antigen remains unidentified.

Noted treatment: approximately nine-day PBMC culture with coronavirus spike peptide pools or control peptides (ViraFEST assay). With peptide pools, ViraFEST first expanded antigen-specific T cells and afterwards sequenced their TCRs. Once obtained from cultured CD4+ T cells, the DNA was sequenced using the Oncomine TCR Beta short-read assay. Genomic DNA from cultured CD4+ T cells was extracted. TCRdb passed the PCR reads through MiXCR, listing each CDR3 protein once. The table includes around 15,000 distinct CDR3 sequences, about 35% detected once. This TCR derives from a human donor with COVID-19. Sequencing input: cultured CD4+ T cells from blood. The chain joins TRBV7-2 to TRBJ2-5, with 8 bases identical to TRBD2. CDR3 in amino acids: CASVATGGFQETQYF. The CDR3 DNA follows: TGTGCCAGCGTGGCCACGGGGGGGTTTCAAGAGACCCAGTACTTC.